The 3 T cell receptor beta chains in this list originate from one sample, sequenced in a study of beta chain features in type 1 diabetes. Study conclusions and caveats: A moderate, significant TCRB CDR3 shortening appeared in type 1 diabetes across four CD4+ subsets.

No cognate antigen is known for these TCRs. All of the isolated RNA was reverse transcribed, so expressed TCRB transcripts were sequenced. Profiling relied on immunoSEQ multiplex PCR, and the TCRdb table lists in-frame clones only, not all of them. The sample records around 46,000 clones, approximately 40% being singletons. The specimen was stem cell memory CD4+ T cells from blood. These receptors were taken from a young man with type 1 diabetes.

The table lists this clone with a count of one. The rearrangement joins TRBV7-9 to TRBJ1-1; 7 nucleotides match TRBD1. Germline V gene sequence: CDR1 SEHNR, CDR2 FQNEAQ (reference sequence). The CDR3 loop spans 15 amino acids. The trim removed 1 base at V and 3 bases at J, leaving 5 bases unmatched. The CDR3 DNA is TGTGCCAGCAGCTTAGGGCAGGGGGATGACACTGAAGCTTTCTTT. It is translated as CASSLGQGDDTEAFF.

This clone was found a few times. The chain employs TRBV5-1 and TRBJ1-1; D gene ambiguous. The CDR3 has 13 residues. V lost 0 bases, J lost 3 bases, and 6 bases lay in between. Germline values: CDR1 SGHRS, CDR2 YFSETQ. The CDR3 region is CASSLAYDTEAFF. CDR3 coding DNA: TGCGCCAGCAGCTTGGCCTATGACACTGAAGCTTTCTTT.

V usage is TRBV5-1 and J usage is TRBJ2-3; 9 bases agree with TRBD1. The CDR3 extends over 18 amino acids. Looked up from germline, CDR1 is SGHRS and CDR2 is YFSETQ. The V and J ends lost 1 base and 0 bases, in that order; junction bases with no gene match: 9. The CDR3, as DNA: TGCGCCAGCAGCTTGCCCGGGGGGACAGGGACTAGCACAGATACGCAGTATTTT. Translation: CASSLPGGTGTSTDTQYF. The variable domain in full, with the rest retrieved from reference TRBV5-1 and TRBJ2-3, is KAGVTQTPRYLIKTRGQQVTLSCSPISGHRSVSWYQQTPGQGLQFLFEYFSETQRNKGNFPGRFSGRQFSNSRSEMNVSTLELGDSALYLCASSLPGGTGTSTDTQYFGPGTRLTVL.